Presented here are 21 T cell receptor beta chains from one specimen sequenced in a study of human T cells and chemical hapten exposure. TCRdb called the RACE reads again in MiXCR, with one record for every CDR3 protein. The profile shows 85,000 to 100,000 distinct CDR3 sequences, roughly 27% of them singletons. Sample time point: patch test 3, about 24 weeks after DPC sensitization. Treatment meaning: therapeutic diphenylcyclopropenone sensitization with weekly scalp DPC. This material consisted of whole blood, taken in connection with sensitization to the hapten diphenylcyclopropenone (DPC). The source of these receptors is a man aged 40-49 years with alopecia areata. Some clones in this sample may be carry-over from other donors' samples.

This clonotype was picked up a small number of times. The chain recombines TRBV18 with TRBJ1-1, with D possibly TRBD1 on 6 matching bases. This CDR3 is 15 amino acids long. V lost 3 bases and J 4 bases, leaving 15 bases between the germline ends. Germline CDR1 and CDR2: KGHSH and LQKENI. CDR3 nucleotide sequence: TGTGCCAGCTCACCCTTGGACAGCTTGGGCACTGAAGCTTTCTTT. Translating it yields CASSPLDSLGTEAFF.

This sequence joins TRBV2 and TRBJ1-1; D not certain. Germline V gives CDR1 SNHLY, CDR2 FYNNEI. The CDR3 is 12 amino acids. The germline V and J ends were trimmed by 5 bases and 3 bases, with 7 bases remaining between them. The CDR3 nucleotides read TGTGCCAGCAGTCGGACGGACACTGAAGCTTTCTTT. It codes for CASSRTDTEAFF.

This clonotype was counted only a few times. V and J are TRBV7-2 and TRBJ2-4; 13 nucleotides agree with TRBD2. The CDR3 has 13 amino acids. The germline CDR1 and CDR2 sequences are SGHTA and FQGNSA. The V and J ends lost 6 bases and 9 bases, in that order; junction bases with no gene match: 2. CDR3 sequence: CASSRLAGGIQYF. The CDR3 DNA sequence: TGTGCCAGCAGTCGACTAGCGGGAGGCATTCAGTACTTC.

The chain combines TRBV12-3 or TRBV12-4 with TRBJ2-3; weak D call: TRBD1 (5 bases). The V end was cut by 7 bases, the J end by 1 base, with 9 bases between. The CDR3 has 13 residues. This CDR3 reads CASTQTGTDTQYF. CDR3 nucleotides: TGTGCCAGCACCCAGACAGGCACAGATACGCAGTATTTT.

V and J are TRBV11-2 and TRBJ1-6, with D perhaps matching TRBD1 (6 bases). This CDR3 is built from 16 residues. Germline values: CDR1 SGHAT, CDR2 FQNNGV. V lost 4 bases and J 9 bases, leaving 19 bases between the germline ends. In DNA form, the CDR3 reads TGTGCCAGCAGCTACGACAGGACCCCAGCGGCTTCACCCCTCCACTTT. Translating it yields CASSYDRTPAASPLHF.

The V gene is TRBV7-9, the J gene TRBJ1-2; TRBD1 is a possible D gene (5 bases). The CDR3 has 18 amino acids. V was trimmed by 6 bases and J by 4 bases, leaving 27 bases between them. Germline loops: CDR1 SEHNR, CDR2 FQNEAQ (reference sequence). The CDR3 DNA sequence: TGTGCCAGCAGACAGGACCGATTAGGGACGGAGAAAAGCTATGGCTACACCTTC. Protein product: CASRQDRLGTEKSYGYTF.

This rearrangement joins TRBV7-2 to TRBJ1-1, with a weak D call TRBD1 (6 bases). Trimming took 3 bases from V and 0 from J, leaving 11 bases between them. The CDR3 has 15 residues. CDR1 SGHTA and CDR2 FQGNSA come from the germline V gene. The CDR3 is CASSLNRAMNTEAFF. The CDR3 DNA reads as TGTGCCAGCAGCTTGAACAGGGCGATGAACACTGAAGCTTTCTTT.

This chain connects TRBV6-5 to TRBJ2-3; D perhaps matches TRBD1 (7 bases). The CDR3 extends over 16 amino acids. CDR1 is MNHEY, CDR2 SVGAGI, per germline. Trimming left V 5 bases short and J 1 base short, with 16 bases between. The CDR3 DNA reads TGTGCCAGCAGTAACAGGAGGGGGCATGGCACAGATACGCAGTATTTT. It encodes CASSNRRGHGTDTQYF.

This clonotype has only a few counts. CDR3 sequence reads: CASSLLLAGSEQYF. For the CDR3, the DNA is TGTGCCAGCAGTTTGTTACTAGCGGGAAGCGAGCAGTACTTC. This chain links TRBV12-3 or TRBV12-4 with TRBJ2-7; TRBD2 aligns across 10 bases. V lost 3 bases, J lost 6 bases, and 5 bases stayed unmatched. The CDR3 extends over 14 amino acids.

This clonotype was observed a handful of times. This chain uses TRBV20-1 with TRBJ2-6; 7 bases agree with TRBD1. CDR1 is DFQATT, CDR2 SNEGSKA, per germline (reference sequence). V lost 5 bases, J lost 2 bases, and 12 bases stayed unmatched. The CDR3 loop spans 17 amino acids. The CDR3 protein is CSAPSRQGWTGANVLTF. The CDR3 region has the DNA TGCAGTGCTCCCTCGAGACAGGGTTGGACTGGGGCCAACGTCCTGACTTTC.

In its sample, this clonotype was seen a few times. The V call is TRBV20-1, the J call TRBJ1-4; D not resolved. Germline values: CDR1 DFQATT, CDR2 SNEGSKA (reference sequence). V was clipped by 1 base and J by 10 bases, with 13 bases between them. CDR3 length: 13 residues. The CDR3 sequence is CSARVWGSGKLFF. As DNA, the CDR3 is TGCAGTGCTAGAGTGTGGGGATCCGGAAAACTGTTTTTT.

This clonotype was recorded a few times. The chain is built from TRBV3-1 and TRBJ1-1; D uncertain. V was cut by 1 base and J by 1 base, with 10 bases left in between. This CDR3 spans 15 amino acids. Germline CDR1 reads LGHDT; CDR2 reads YNNKEL (reference sequence). For the CDR3, the DNA is TGTGCCAGCAGCCAAGGAGTCAGAGAGAACACTGAAGCTTTCTTT. It yields the protein CASSQGVRENTEAFF.

The genes are TRBV6-5 and TRBJ1-1; possible D gene TRBD1, 5 bases. Germline V gene data show CDR1 as MNHEY and CDR2 as SVGAGI. V lost 2 bases, J lost 4 bases, and 8 bases lay in between. There are 13 residues in the CDR3. The CDR3 coding sequence is TGTGCCAGCAGTTACGGGGACCGCACTGAAGCTTTCTTT. It yields the protein CASSYGDRTEAFF.

The genes are TRBV28 and TRBJ1-5, with TRBD1 matching over 7 bases. After removal of 5 bases from V and 6 bases from J, the junction contained 7 bases not matched to a gene. The length of the CDR3 is 14 residues. Germline CDR1 is MDHEN and CDR2 is SYDVKM. This CDR3 is CASSPQQGRQPQHF. CDR3 DNA sequence: TGTGCCAGCAGTCCTCAACAGGGGCGTCAGCCCCAGCATTTT. The full variable domain, completed using reference TRBV28 and TRBJ1-5, is DVKVTQSSRYLVKRTGEKVFLECVQDMDHENMFWYRQDPGLGLRLIYFSYDVKMKEKGDIPEGYSVSREKKERFSLILESASTNQTSMYLCASSPQQGRQPQHFGDGTRLSIL.

V usage is TRBV28 and J usage is TRBJ1-5; no reliable D call. There are 13 residues in the CDR3. V was pared by 3 bases and J by 2 bases, with 5 bases between. The germline gives CDR1 MDHEN, CDR2 SYDVKM. CDR3 nucleotide sequence: TGTGCCAGCAGTTTTGAGGGCAATCAGCCCCAGCATTTT. It translates to CASSFEGNQPQHF.

This clonotype was detected only a few times. The V call is TRBV28, the J call TRBJ2-5; D call uncertain. Germline values: CDR1 MDHEN, CDR2 SYDVKM. The CDR3 has 13 amino acids. Trimming pared 7 bases from V and 1 base from J, leaving 10 bases between. The CDR3 spells CASNRNRQETQYF. The DNA for the CDR3 is TGTGCCAGCAATCGGAATCGCCAAGAGACCCAGTACTTC.

This clonotype showed up just a few times. The chain joins TRBV27 to TRBJ2-3; 9 nucleotides match TRBD2. This CDR3 is 14 amino acids long. Trimming cost V 8 bases and J 3 bases; bases outside gene matches: 6. Germline-derived CDR1 and CDR2 are MNHEY and SMNVEV (reference sequence). This CDR3 is CASWLAGETDTQYF. The CDR3 region has the DNA TGTGCCAGCTGGTTAGCGGGAGAAACAGATACGCAGTATTTT.

This chain connects TRBV28 to TRBJ1-1; D not certain. The V gene lost 6 bases and the J gene lost 6 bases, with 14 bases spanning the gap. The CDR3 is 13 amino acids. The germline V gene encodes CDR1 MDHEN and CDR2 SYDVKM. The CDR3 bases are TGTGCCAGCAGCTCCCTCCCTATCCCTGAAGCTTTCTTT. It specifies CASSSLPIPEAFF.

This clonotype was seen a few times. This sequence joins TRBV2 and TRBJ2-7; D uncertain. Trimming cost V 8 bases and J 3 bases, with 5 bases left between them. Per the germline V gene, CDR1 is SNHLY and CDR2 is FYNNEI. The CDR3 totals 10 residues. The CDR3 coding sequence is TGTGCCAGCGAAATCTACGAGCAGTACTTC. Protein sequence: CASEIYEQYF.

The CDR3 loop is CASSLYGGNYNSPLHF. The CDR3 DNA follows: TGTGCCAGCAGTTTATACGGGGGTAACTATAATTCACCCCTCCACTTT. The rearrangement links TRBV27 to TRBJ1-6; TRBD1 is a possible D gene (5 bases). CDR1 and CDR2 (germline): MNHEY, SMNVEV (reference sequence). The CDR3 is 16 amino acids. The germline V and J ends were trimmed by 1 base and 3 bases, with 10 bases remaining between them.

The rearrangement joins TRBV20-1 to TRBJ1-2, with 7 nucleotides matching TRBD1. The CDR3 is 15 amino acids. Germline values: CDR1 DFQATT, CDR2 SNEGSKA (reference sequence). V was clipped by 4 bases and J by 2 bases; unmatched bases: 10. This CDR3 is CSATTGTASNYGYTF. CDR3 sequence (DNA): TGCAGTGCTACGACTGGGACAGCTTCAAACTATGGCTACACCTTC.